This record covers a single T cell receptor beta chain. As yet, its antigen is unknown. PCR primers comprised 60 Vbeta and 13 Jbeta primers. The table came from immunoSEQ multiplex PCR; TCRdb's copy has only in-frame clones and leaves some out. The sample includes about 130,000 clones, about four fifths of them seen just once. The data belong to a study of cytomegalovirus exposure and HLA in healthy donors. Study findings and constraints: It was approximately 150 TCR beta chains that were listed as cytomegalovirus-associated. More clonal expansion characterized HLA-associated TCR beta chains than equally common others in a later analysis. TCR association rates varied by HLA locus in a later analysis, with DRB1 highest and HLA-C lowest. Presence/absence analyses treated sequencing depth as roughly uniform across donors.

Trimming took off 1 base at V and 5 bases at J, with 13 bases between the two ends. CDR1 is SGHKS and CDR2 is YYEKEE in the germline V gene (reference sequence). This CDR3 comprises 15 residues. The clonotype was recovered from a man under 40 in good health. The sequenced material came from PBMCs. The gene calls are TRBV5-5 and TRBJ1-5, with TRBD1 as a possible D gene (6 bases). In DNA form, the CDR3 reads TGTGCCAGCAGCTTGCTCCAGGGGTCGTATCAGCCCCAGCATTTT. Its protein is CASSLLQGSYQPQHF.